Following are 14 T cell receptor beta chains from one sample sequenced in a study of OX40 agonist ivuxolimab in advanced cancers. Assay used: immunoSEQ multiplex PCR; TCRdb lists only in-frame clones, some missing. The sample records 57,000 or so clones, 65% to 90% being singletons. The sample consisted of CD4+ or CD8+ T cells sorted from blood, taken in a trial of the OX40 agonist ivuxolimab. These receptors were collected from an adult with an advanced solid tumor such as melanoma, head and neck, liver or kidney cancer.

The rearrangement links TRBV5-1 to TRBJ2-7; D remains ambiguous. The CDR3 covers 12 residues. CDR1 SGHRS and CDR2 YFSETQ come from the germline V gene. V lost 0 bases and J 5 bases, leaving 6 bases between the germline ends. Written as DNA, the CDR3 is TGCGCCAGCAGCTTGGCTGGTAACGAGCAGTACTTC. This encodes CASSLAGNEQYF.

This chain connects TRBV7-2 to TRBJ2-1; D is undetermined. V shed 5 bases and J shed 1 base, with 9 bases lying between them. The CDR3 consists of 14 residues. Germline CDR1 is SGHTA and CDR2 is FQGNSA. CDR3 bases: TGTGCCAGCAGCCCCTTGGGATCCTACAATGAGCAGTTCTTC. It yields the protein CASSPLGSYNEQFF.

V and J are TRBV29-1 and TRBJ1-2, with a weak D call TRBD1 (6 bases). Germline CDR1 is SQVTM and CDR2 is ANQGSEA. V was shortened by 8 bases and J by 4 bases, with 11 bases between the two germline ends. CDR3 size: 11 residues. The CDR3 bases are TGCAGCTCTGGGGGGGCCTATGGCTACACCTTC. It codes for CSSGGAYGYTF.

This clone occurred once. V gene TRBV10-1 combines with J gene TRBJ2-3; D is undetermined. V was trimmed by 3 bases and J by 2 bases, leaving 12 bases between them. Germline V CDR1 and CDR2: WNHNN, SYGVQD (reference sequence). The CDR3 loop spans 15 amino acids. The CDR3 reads CASSENKGLTDTQYF. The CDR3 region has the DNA TGCGCCAGCAGTGAAAATAAGGGTCTCACAGATACGCAGTATTTT.

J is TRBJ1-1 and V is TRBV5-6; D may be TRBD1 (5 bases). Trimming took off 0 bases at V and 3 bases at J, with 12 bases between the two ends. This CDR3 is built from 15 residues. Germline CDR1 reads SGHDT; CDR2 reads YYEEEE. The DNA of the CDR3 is TGTGCCAGCAGCTTGGTTCGGGGGGGTGACACTGAAGCTTTCTTT. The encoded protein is CASSLVRGGDTEAFF.

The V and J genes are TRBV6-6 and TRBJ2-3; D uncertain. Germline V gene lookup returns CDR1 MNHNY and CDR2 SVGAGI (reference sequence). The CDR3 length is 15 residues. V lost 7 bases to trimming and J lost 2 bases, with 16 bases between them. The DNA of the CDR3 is TGTGCCAGCACCCCCCGGCCAGGCTACACAGATACGCAGTATTTT. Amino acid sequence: CASTPRPGYTDTQYF.

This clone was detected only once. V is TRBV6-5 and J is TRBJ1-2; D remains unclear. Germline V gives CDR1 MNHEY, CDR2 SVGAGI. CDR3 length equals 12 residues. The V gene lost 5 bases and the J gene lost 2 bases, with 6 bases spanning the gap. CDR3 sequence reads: CASSESNYGYTF. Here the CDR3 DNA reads TGTGCCAGCAGTGAAAGCAACTATGGCTACACCTTC.

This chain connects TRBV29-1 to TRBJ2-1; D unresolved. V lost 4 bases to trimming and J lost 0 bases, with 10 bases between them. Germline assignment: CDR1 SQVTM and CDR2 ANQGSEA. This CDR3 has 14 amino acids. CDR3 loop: CSVGHSSSYNEQFF. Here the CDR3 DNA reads TGCAGCGTTGGTCACAGTAGCTCCTACAATGAGCAGTTCTTC.

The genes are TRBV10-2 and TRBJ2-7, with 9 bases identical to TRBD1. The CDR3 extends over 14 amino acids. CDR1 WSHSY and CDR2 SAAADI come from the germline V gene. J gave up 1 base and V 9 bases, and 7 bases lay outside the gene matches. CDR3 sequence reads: CASLRGTGSYEQYF. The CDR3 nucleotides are TGCGCCAGTCTTCGCGGGACAGGGTCCTACGAGCAGTACTTC.

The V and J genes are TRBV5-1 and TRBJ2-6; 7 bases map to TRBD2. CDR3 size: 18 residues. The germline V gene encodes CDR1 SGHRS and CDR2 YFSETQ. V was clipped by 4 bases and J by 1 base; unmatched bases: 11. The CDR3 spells CASSNRWTSGSGANVLTF. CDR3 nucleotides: TGCGCCAGCAGCAACCGTTGGACTAGTGGGTCTGGGGCCAACGTCCTGACTTTC.

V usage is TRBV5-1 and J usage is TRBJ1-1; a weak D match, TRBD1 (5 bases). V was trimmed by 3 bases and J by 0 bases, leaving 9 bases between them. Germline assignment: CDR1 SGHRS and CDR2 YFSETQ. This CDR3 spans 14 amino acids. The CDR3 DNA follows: TGCGCCAGCAGCTGGGACGGTATGAACACTGAAGCTTTCTTT. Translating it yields CASSWDGMNTEAFF. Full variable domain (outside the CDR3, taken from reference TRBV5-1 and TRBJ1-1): KAGVTQTPRYLIKTRGQQVTLSCSPISGHRSVSWYQQTPGQGLQFLFEYFSETQRNKGNFPGRFSGRQFSNSRSEMNVSTLELGDSALYLCASSWDGMNTEAFFGQGTRLTVV.

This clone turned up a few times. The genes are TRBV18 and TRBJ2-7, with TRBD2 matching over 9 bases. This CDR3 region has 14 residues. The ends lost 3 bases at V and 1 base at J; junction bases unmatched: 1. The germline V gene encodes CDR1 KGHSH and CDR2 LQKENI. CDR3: CASSPGLASYEQYF. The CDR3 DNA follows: TGTGCCAGCTCACCGGGACTAGCATCCTACGAGCAGTACTTC.

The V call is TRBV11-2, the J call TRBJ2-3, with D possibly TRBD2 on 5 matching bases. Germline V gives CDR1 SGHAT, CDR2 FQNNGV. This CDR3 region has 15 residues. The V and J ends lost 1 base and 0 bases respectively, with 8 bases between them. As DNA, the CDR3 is TGTGCCAGCAGCTTAGGGACTCTTAGCACAGATACGCAGTATTTT. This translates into CASSLGTLSTDTQYF.

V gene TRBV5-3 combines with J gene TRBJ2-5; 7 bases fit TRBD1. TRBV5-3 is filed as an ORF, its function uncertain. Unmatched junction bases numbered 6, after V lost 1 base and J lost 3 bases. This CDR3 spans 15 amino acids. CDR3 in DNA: TGTGCCAGAAGCTTGAGTCGAGGACAGGAAGAGACCCAGTACTTC. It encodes CARSLSRGQEETQYF.